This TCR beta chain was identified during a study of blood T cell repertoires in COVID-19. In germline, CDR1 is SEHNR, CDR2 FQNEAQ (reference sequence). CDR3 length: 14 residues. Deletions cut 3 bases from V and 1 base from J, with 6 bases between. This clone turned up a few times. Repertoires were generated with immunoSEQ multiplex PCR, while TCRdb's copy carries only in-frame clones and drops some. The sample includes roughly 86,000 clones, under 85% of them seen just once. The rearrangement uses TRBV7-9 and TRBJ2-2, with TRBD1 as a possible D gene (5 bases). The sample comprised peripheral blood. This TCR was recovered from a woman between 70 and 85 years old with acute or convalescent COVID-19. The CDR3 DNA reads TGTGCCAGCAGCTTTGGACAGAACACCGGGGAGCTGTTTTTT. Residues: CASSFGQNTGELFF.